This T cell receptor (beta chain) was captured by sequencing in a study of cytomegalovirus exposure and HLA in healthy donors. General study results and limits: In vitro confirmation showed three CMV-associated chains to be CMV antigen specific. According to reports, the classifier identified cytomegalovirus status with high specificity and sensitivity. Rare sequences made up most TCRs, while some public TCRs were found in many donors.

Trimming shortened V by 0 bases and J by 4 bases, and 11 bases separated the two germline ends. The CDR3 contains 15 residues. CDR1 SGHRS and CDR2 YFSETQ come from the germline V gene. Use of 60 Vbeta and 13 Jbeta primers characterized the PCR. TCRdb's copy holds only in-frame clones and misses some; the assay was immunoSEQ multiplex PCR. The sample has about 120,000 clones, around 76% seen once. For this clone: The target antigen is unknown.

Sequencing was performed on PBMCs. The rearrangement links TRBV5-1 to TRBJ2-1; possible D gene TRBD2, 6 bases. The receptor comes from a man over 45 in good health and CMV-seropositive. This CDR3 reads CASSLVLGGYNEQFF. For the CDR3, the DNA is TGCGCCAGCAGCTTGGTGTTAGGAGGGTACAATGAGCAGTTCTTC.